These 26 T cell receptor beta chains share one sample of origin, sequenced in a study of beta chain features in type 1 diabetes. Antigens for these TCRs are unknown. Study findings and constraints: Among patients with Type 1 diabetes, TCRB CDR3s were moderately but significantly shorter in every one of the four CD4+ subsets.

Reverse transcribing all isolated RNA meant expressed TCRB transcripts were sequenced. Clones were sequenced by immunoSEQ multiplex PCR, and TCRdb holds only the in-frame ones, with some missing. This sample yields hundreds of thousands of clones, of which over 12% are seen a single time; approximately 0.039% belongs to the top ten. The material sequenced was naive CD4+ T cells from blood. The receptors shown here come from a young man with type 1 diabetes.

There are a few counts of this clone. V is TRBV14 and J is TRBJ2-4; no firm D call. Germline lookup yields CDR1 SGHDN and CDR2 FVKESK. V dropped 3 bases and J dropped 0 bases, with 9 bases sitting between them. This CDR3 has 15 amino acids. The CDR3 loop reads CASSQEPGAKNIQYF. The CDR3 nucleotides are TGTGCCAGCAGCCAGGAACCCGGAGCCAAAAACATTCAGTACTTC.

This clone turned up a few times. As DNA, the CDR3 is TGTGCCAGCAGTCGTCTAGCGGGAGGGGCCGGGGAGCTGTTTTTT. Protein product: CASSRLAGGAGELFF. The chain has TRBV25-1 and TRBJ2-2, with 12 positions matching TRBD2. The V and J ends lost 5 bases and 6 bases, in that order; junction bases with no gene match: 4. Germline CDR1 MGHDK, CDR2 SYGVNS. CDR3 length: 15 amino acids.

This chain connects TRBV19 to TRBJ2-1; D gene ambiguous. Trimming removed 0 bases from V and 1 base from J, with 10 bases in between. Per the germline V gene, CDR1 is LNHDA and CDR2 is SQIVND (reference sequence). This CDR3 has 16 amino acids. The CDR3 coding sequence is TGTGCCAGTAGTATAGATCAAACGTCGTCCTACAATGAGCAGTTCTTC. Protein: CASSIDQTSSYNEQFF.

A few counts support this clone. The CDR3 spells CASSPRTRNEQFF. CDR3 bases: TGTGCCAGCAGTCCTAGGACCAGGAATGAGCAGTTCTTC. The rearrangement uses TRBV6-1 and TRBJ2-1; no clear D. V was shortened by 5 bases and J by 7 bases, with 12 bases between the two germline ends. CDR1 is MNHNS and CDR2 is SASEGT in the germline V gene. This CDR3 comprises 13 residues.

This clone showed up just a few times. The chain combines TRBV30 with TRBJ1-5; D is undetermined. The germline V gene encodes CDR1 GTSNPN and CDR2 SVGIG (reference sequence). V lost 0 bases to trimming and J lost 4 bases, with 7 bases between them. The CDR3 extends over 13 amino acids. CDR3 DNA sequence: TGTGCCTGGAGTGTACGTAGGAATCAGCCCCAGCATTTT. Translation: CAWSVRRNQPQHF. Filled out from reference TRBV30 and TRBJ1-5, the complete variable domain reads SQTIHQWPATLVQPVGSPLSLECTVEGTSNPNLYWYRQAAGRGLQLLFYSVGIGQISSEVPQNLSASRPQDRQFILSSKKLLLSDSGFYLCAWSVRRNQPQHFGDGTRLSIL.

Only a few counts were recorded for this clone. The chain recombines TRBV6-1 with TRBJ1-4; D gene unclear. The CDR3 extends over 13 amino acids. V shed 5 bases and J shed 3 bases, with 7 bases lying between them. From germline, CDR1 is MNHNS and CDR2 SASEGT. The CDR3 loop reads CASSSIANEKLFF. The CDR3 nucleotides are TGTGCCAGCAGTTCCATCGCTAATGAAAAACTGTTTTTT.

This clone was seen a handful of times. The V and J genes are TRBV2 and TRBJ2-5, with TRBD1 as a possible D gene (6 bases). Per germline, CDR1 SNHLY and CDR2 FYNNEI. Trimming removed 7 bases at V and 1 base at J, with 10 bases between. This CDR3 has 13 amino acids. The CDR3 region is CASTGGLQETQYF. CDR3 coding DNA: TGTGCCAGCACTGGGGGCCTCCAAGAGACCCAGTACTTC. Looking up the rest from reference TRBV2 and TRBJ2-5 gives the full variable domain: EPEVTQTPSHQVTQMGQEVILRCVPISNHLYFYWYRQILGQKVEFLVSFYNNEISEKSEIFDDQFSVERPDGSNFTLKIRSTKLEDSAMYFCASTGGLQETQYFGPGTRLLVL.

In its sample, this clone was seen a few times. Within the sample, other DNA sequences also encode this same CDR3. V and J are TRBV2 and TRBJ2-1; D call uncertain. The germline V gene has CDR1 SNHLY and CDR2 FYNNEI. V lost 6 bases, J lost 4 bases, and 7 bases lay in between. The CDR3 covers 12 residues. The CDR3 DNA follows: TGTGCCAGCAGCGCAAGTTACAATGAGCAGTTCTTC. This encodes CASSASYNEQFF. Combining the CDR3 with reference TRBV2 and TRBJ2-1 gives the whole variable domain EPEVTQTPSHQVTQMGQEVILRCVPISNHLYFYWYRQILGQKVEFLVSFYNNEISEKSEIFDDQFSVERPDGSNFTLKIRSTKLEDSAMYFCASSASYNEQFFGPGTRLTVL.

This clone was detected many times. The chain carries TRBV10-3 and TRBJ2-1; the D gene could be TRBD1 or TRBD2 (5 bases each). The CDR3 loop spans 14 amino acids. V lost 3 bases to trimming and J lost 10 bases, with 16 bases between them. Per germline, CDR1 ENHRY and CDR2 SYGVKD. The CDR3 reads CAISDTTTGDEQFF. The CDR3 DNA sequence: TGTGCCATCAGTGATACGACCACCGGGGACGAGCAGTTCTTC.

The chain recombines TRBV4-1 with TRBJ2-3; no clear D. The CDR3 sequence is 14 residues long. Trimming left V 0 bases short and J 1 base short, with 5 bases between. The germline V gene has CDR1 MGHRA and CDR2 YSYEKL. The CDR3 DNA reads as TGCGCCAGCAGCCAAGATTACCGCACAGATACGCAGTATTTT. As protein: CASSQDYRTDTQYF.

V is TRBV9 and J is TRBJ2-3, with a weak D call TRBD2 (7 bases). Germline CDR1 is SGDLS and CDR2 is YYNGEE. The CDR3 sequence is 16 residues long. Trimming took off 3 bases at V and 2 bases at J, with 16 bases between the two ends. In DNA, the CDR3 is TGTGCCAGCAGCGCGGGGGGCCAACCCTTCACAGATACGCAGTATTTT. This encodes CASSAGGQPFTDTQYF.

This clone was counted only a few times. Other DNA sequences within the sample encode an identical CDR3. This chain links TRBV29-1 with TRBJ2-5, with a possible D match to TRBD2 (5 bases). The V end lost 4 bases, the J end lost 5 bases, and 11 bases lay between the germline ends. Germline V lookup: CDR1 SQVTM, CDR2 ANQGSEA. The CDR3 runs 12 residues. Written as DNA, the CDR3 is TGCAGCGTTGGTGGGAGTGGCGAGACCCAGTACTTC. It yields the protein CSVGGSGETQYF.

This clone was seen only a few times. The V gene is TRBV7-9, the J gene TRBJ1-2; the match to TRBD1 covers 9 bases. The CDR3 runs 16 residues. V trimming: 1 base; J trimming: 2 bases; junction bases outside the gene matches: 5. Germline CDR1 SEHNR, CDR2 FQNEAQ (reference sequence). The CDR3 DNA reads TGTGCCAGCAGCTTAGATACAGGGGGCTCGAACTATGGCTACACCTTC. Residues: CASSLDTGGSNYGYTF.

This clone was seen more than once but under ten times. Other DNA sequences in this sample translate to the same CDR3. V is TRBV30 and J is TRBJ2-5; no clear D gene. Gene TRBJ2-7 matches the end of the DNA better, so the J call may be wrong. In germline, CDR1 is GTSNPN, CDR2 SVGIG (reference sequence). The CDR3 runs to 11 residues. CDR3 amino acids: CAWSAYYEQYF. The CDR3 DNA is TGTGCCTGGAGCGCGTACTACGAGCAGTACTTC.

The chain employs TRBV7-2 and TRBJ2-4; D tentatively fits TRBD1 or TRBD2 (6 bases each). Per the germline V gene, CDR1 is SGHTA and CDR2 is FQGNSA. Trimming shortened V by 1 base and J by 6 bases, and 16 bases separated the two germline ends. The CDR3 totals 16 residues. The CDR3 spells CASSLVPAGGGNIQYF. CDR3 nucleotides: TGTGCCAGCAGCTTAGTACCCGCCGGAGGGGGAAACATTCAGTACTTC.

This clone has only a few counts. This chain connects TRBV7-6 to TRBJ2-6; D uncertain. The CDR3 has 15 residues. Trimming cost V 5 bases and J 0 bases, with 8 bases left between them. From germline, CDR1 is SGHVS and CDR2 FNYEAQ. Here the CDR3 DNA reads TGTGCCAGCAGCCCAAGGAGCTCTGGGGCCAACGTCCTGACTTTC. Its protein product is CASSPRSSGANVLTF.

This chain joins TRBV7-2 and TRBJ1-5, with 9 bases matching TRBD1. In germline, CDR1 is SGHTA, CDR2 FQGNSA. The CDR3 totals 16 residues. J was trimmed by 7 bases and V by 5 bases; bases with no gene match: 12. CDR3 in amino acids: CASSRTGTGYGQPQHF. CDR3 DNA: TGTGCCAGCAGCCGAACCGGGACAGGGTATGGCCAGCCCCAGCATTTT.

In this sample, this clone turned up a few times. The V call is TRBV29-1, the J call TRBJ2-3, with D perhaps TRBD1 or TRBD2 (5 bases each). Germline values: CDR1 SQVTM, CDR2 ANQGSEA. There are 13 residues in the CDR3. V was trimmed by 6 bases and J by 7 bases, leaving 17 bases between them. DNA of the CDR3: TGCAGCGTGGGACGGATGTTCACGAATACGCAGTATTTT. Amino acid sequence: CSVGRMFTNTQYF.

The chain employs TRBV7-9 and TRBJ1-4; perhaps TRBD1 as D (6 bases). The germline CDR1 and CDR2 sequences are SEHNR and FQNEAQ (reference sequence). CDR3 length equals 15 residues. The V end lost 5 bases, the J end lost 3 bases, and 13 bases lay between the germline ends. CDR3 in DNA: TGTGCCAGCAGCAGTCAGGGGTTGGCTAATGAAAAACTGTTTTTT. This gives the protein CASSSQGLANEKLFF.

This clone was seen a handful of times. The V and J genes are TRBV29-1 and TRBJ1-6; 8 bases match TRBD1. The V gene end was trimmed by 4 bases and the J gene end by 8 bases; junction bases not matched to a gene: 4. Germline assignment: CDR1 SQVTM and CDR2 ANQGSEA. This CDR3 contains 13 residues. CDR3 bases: TGCAGCGTTGGACAGGGGCTTGATTCACCCCTCCACTTT. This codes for CSVGQGLDSPLHF.

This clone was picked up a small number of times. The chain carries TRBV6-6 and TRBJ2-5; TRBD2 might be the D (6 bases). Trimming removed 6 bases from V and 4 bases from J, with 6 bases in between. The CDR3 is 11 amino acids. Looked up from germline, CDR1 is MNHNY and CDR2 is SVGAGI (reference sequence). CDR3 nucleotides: TGTGCCAGCAGGGGGGGAGAGACCCAGTACTTC. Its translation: CASRGGETQYF.

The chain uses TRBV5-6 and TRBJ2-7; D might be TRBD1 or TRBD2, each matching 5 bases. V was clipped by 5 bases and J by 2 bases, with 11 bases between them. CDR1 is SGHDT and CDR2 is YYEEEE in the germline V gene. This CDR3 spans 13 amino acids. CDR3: CASSLTGPYEQYF. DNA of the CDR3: TGTGCCAGCAGTTTGACGGGACCCTACGAGCAGTACTTC. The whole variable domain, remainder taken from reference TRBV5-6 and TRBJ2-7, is DAGVTQSPTHLIKTRGQQVTLRCSPKSGHDTVSWYQQALGQGPQFIFQYYEEEERQRGNFPDRFSGHQFPNYSSELNVNALLLGDSALYLCASSLTGPYEQYFGPGTRLTVT.

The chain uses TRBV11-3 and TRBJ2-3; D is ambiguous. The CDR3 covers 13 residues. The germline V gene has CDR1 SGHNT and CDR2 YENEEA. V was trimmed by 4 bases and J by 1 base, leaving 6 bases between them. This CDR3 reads CASSSVGTDTQYF. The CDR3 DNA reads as TGTGCCAGCAGCTCGGTGGGCACAGATACGCAGTATTTT. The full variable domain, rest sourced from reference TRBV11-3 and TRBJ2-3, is EAGVVQSPRYKIIEKKQPVAFWCNPISGHNTLYWYLQNLGQGPELLIRYENEEAVDDSQLPKDRFSAERLKGVDSTLKIQPAELGDSAVYLCASSSVGTDTQYFGPGTRLTVL.

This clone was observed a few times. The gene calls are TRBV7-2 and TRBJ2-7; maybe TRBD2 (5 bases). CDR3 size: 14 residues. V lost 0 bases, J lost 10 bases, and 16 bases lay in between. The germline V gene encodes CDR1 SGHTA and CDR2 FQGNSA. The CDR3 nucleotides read TGTGCCAGCAGCTTAGCGATCGGTACGGACTTACAGTACTTC. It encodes CASSLAIGTDLQYF. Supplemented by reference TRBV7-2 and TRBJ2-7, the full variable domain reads GAGVSQSPSNKVTEKGKDVELRCDPISGHTALYWYRQSLGQGLEFLIYFQGNSAPDKSGLPSDRFSAERTGGSVSTLTIQRTQQEDSAVYLCASSLAIGTDLQYFGPGTRLTVT.

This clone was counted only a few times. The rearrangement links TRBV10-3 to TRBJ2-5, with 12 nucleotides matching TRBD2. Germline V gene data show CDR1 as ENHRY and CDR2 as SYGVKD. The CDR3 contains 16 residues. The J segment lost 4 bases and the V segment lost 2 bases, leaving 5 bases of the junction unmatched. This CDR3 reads CAISEAPGLAGETQYF. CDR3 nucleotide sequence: TGTGCCATCAGTGAGGCACCGGGACTAGCGGGAGAGACCCAGTACTTC.

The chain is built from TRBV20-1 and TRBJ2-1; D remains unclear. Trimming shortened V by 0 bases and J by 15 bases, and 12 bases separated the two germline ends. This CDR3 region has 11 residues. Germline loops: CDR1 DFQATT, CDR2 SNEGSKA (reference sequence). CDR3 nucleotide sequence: TGCAGTGCTAGAGATCGGCGCTGGGGGTTCTTC. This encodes CSARDRRWGFF.